This T cell receptor (beta chain) was documented in a study of T cells after posttransplantation cyclophosphamide. TCRdb's table, derived via immunoSEQ multiplex PCR, lists solely in-frame clones and lacks some. Recorded here are around 24,000 clones, none singletons. A word on this clone: Its antigen is currently unknown.

The study's findings and limits: Donor CD8+ memory clones often dominated recipient blood repertoires at later times. Recipient CMV seropositivity and CMV reactivation strongly tracked TRB clonality. Blood and skin or GI T cell repertoires showed limited TRB overlap.

The receptor comes from a woman aged 60-75 years in good health, CMV-negative, and a related stem cell transplant donor. The specimen sequenced was PBMCs.

The CDR3 sequence is CASSLAGDTEQYF. The CDR3 DNA reads TGTGCCAGCAGCTTGGCGGGAGACACCGAGCAGTACTTC. The rearrangement joins TRBV13 to TRBJ2-7; 7 nucleotides line up with TRBD2. Germline trimming cut 3 bases from V and 6 bases from J; bases unmatched to any gene: 5. The length of the CDR3 is 13 residues. CDR1 and CDR2 from the germline V gene are PRHDT and FYEKMQ (reference sequence).